The 15 T cell receptor beta chains given below trace back to one sample, sequenced in a study of response to subunit inactivated influenza vaccine. Each CDR3 protein is one row after TCRdb ran MiXCR on the RT-PCR reads. This sample carries hundreds of thousands of distinct CDR3 sequences, 15% to 18% of them seen once, and the ten largest clones take under 14%. The sequencing used PBMCs from blood, collected approximately 13 days after vaccination. Every receptor here comes from a man between 45 and 60 years old who received an inactivated influenza vaccine.

This clonotype turned up a few times. This rearrangement joins TRBV20-1 to TRBJ2-5; possible D gene TRBD2, 5 bases. Trimming shortened V by 1 base and J by 2 bases, and 23 bases separated the two germline ends. Looked up from germline, CDR1 is DFQATT and CDR2 is SNEGSKA (reference sequence). The CDR3 length is 18 residues. DNA for the CDR3: TGCAGTGCTAGAGGTTCTATGGCTAGCAGGAGATCTCAAGAGACCCAGTACTTC. Its translation is CSARGSMASRRSQETQYF.

This clonotype was seen more than once but under ten times. CDR3 protein: CASSQDWGHEQFF. The CDR3 DNA reads TGCGCCAGCAGCCAAGATTGGGGACATGAGCAGTTCTTC. The rearrangement links TRBV4-3 to TRBJ2-1; D may correspond to TRBD1 or TRBD2 (5 bases each). Germline assignment: CDR1 LGHNA and CDR2 YSLEER. This CDR3 contains 13 residues. The ends were cut back, 0 bases at V and 8 bases at J, with 8 bases in the middle.

The rearrangement links TRBV12-3 or TRBV12-4 to TRBJ2-5; D is possibly TRBD1 (6 bases). The CDR3 totals 14 residues. V lost 3 bases, J lost 2 bases, and 10 bases lay in between. CDR3 nucleotides: TGTGCCAGCAGTTTTTGGGGGCTTCAAGAGACCCAGTACTTC. It translates to CASSFWGLQETQYF.

This rearrangement joins TRBV18 to TRBJ1-6, with 9 bases aligning to TRBD1. The CDR3 loop spans 15 amino acids. J gave up 14 bases and V 1 base, and 9 bases lay outside the gene matches. In germline, CDR1 is KGHSH, CDR2 LQKENI. Here the CDR3 reads CASSPRTGQGKSLHF. The CDR3 nucleotides read TGTGCCAGCTCACCACGAACGGGACAGGGAAAATCCCTCCACTTT.

The chain uses TRBV9 and TRBJ1-5; 8 bases agree with TRBD1. The CDR3 runs 16 residues. The trim removed 0 bases at V and 6 bases at J, leaving 8 bases unmatched. Germline V gene lookup returns CDR1 SGDLS and CDR2 YYNGEE. CDR3 in amino acids: CASSVGAGGIGQPQHF. The CDR3 region has the DNA TGTGCCAGCAGCGTAGGGGCAGGGGGCATTGGTCAGCCCCAGCATTTT. Combining the CDR3 with reference TRBV9 and TRBJ1-5 gives the whole variable domain DSGVTQTPKHLITATGQRVTLRCSPRSGDLSVYWYQQSLDQGLQFLIQYYNGEERAKGNILERFSAQQFPDLHSELNLSSLELGDSALYFCASSVGAGGIGQPQHFGDGTRLSIL.

This clonotype has only a few counts. V gene TRBV5-1 combines with J gene TRBJ2-7, with TRBD2 matching over 7 bases. Germline values: CDR1 SGHRS, CDR2 YFSETQ. J gave up 2 bases and V 1 base, and 6 bases lay outside the gene matches. This CDR3 has 15 amino acids. In nucleotides, the CDR3 is TGCGCCAGCAGCTTGAATGGCGGGGGAACCTACGAGCAGTACTTC. Translating gives CASSLNGGGTYEQYF.

The gene calls are TRBV7-2 and TRBJ2-7, with no clear D. Germline V gives CDR1 SGHTA, CDR2 FQGNSA. V was clipped by 0 bases and J by 2 bases, with 8 bases between them. This CDR3 has 14 residues. CDR3 amino acids: CASSLALGPYEQYF. The CDR3 DNA follows: TGTGCCAGCAGCTTAGCGCTTGGACCCTACGAGCAGTACTTC.

V gene TRBV4-2 combines with J gene TRBJ2-1, with 9 bases aligning to TRBD2. From germline, CDR1 is LGHNA and CDR2 YNFKEQ. This CDR3 spans 17 amino acids. The junction had 9 bases not matched to a gene; V was cut back by 0 bases and J by 6 bases. CDR3 region: CASSQDPGPSGTNEQFF. The CDR3 bases are TGTGCCAGCAGCCAAGATCCCGGGCCTAGCGGGACCAATGAGCAGTTCTTC.

This clonotype was seen a few times. The rearrangement uses TRBV19 and TRBJ2-7; D is unresolved. CDR1 and CDR2 (germline): LNHDA, SQIVND (reference sequence). Trimming shortened V by 5 bases and J by 0 bases, and 8 bases separated the two germline ends. The CDR3 has 13 amino acids. The CDR3 sequence is CASSRSNSYEQYF. The CDR3 region has the DNA TGTGCCAGTAGTCGTTCCAACTCCTACGAGCAGTACTTC.

The genes are TRBV14 and TRBJ1-6, with D uncertain. The germline V and J ends were trimmed by 3 bases and 6 bases, with 12 bases remaining between them. Per the germline V gene, CDR1 is SGHDN and CDR2 is FVKESK. CDR3 length: 15 residues. The CDR3 DNA reads as TGTGCCAGCAGCCAGGCTGGGATAGGTAATTCACCCCTCCACTTT. It specifies CASSQAGIGNSPLHF.

The chain combines TRBV7-9 with TRBJ2-3, with TRBD2 matching 9 bases. CDR1 SEHNR and CDR2 FQNEAQ come from the germline V gene (reference sequence). CDR3 length: 14 amino acids. With V trimmed by 3 bases and J by 6 bases, 4 bases remained unmatched. CDR3 in amino acids: CASSLQREVDTQYF. CDR3 DNA: TGTGCCAGCAGCTTGCAGCGGGAGGTGGATACGCAGTATTTT.

The J gene is TRBJ1-2, the V gene TRBV24-1; 8 nucleotides match TRBD1. CDR1 is KGHDR and CDR2 is SFDVKD in the germline V gene. The trim removed 3 bases at V and 9 bases at J, leaving 8 bases unmatched. The CDR3 has 14 residues. As DNA, the CDR3 is TGTGCCACCAGTGATCCCGGGACAGGTTTCCGCTACACCTTC. Translation: CATSDPGTGFRYTF.

The table lists this clonotype with many counts. The chain carries TRBV11-2 and TRBJ2-7; no definite D call. The V and J ends lost 8 bases and 5 bases respectively, with 13 bases between them. Per germline, CDR1 SGHAT and CDR2 FQNNGV. The CDR3 runs 12 residues. The DNA for the CDR3 is TGTGCCAGCTTTGACCCCTCGGACGAGCAGTACTTC. Its protein is CASFDPSDEQYF.

This clonotype was observed at least ten times. The CDR3 nucleotides read TGCGCCAGCAGCCTAGGGTCTTCATCTAGCACAGATACGCAGTATTTT. It yields the protein CASSLGSSSSTDTQYF. This chain uses TRBV5-1 with TRBJ2-3; D uncertain. V was clipped by 4 bases and J by 0 bases, with 15 bases between them. CDR1 and CDR2 from the germline V gene are SGHRS and YFSETQ. This CDR3 is built from 16 residues.

The chain recombines TRBV6-1 with TRBJ1-4; TRBD1 matches at 9 bases. The CDR3 extends over 14 amino acids. J lost 11 bases, V lost 5 bases, and 9 bases had no gene match. Germline V gene data show CDR1 as MNHNS and CDR2 as SASEGT. CDR3 sequence: CASSRPGTGWKLFF. The CDR3 DNA sequence: TGTGCCAGCAGTCGTCCCGGGACAGGGTGGAAACTGTTTTTT.